Each of the 32 T cell receptor beta chains below was sequenced from the same sample in a study of monozygotic twins with inflammatory bowel disease. TCRdb reprocessed the 5' RACE reads and keeps a single row for each CDR3 protein, giving no DNA. The record lists roughly 160,000 distinct CDR3 sequences, of which the ten most abundant hold 2.4%. The sequenced material came from blood. The receptors stem from a human donor with ulcerative colitis or Crohn's disease, or a healthy co-twin of an affected twin (not recorded which).

The CDR3 is CASSIRAGGRTDTQYF. V usage is TRBV9 and J usage is TRBJ2-3; TCRdb's D call of TRBD2 is untestable without DNA. The CDR3 is 16 amino acids. Germline V gene sequence: CDR1 SGDLS, CDR2 YYNGEE. The full variable domain, with the rest looked up from reference TRBV9 and TRBJ2-3, is DSGVTQTPKHLITATGQRVTLRCSPRSGDLSVYWYQQSLDQGLQFLIQYYNGEERAKGNILERFSAQQFPDLHSELNLSSLELGDSALYFCASSIRAGGRTDTQYFGPGTRLTVL.

The genes are TRBV5-6 and TRBJ1-5; the TRBD1 assignment by TCRdb is unverifiable without DNA. This CDR3 has 15 amino acids. Looked up from germline, CDR1 is SGHDT and CDR2 is YYEEEE. CDR3 residues: CASSRKQGLNQPQHF. Based on the CDR3 plus reference TRBV5-6 and TRBJ1-5, the full variable domain is DAGVTQSPTHLIKTRGQQVTLRCSPKSGHDTVSWYQQALGQGPQFIFQYYEEEERQRGNFPDRFSGHQFPNYSSELNVNALLLGDSALYLCASSRKQGLNQPQHFGDGTRLSIL.

The chain carries TRBV6-5 and TRBJ1-2. Germline CDR1 MNHEY, CDR2 SVGAGI. The CDR3 is 15 residues long. The CDR3 is CASSYSGVLDYGYTF.

The V call is TRBV11-3, the J call TRBJ1-1; TCRdb gives TRBD1 as the D gene, but with no DNA this cannot be confirmed. The CDR3 has 15 residues. Germline lookup yields CDR1 SGHNT and CDR2 YENEEA. This CDR3 reads CASSPPGGENTEAFF.

This CDR3 reads CASSTGALASSYNEQFF. The chain joins TRBV9 to TRBJ2-1; TCRdb selects TRBD1, and the lack of DNA leaves this call unchecked. The CDR3 runs 17 residues. CDR1 and CDR2 from the germline V gene are SGDLS and YYNGEE.

The gene calls are TRBV20-1 and TRBJ2-7; the TRBD2 assignment by TCRdb is unverifiable without DNA. CDR3 length equals 17 residues. Germline V lookup: CDR1 DFQATT, CDR2 SNEGSKA (reference sequence). The CDR3: CSARDSGAGGSSYEQYF.

The chain links TRBV13 to TRBJ2-3; TCRdb outputs TRBD2, but without DNA this stays unchecked. The CDR3 covers 16 residues. The V gene's germline CDR1 is PRHDT and CDR2 FYEKMQ (reference sequence). CDR3 region: CASSSPGLEVTDTQYF.

This chain joins TRBV7-8 and TRBJ1-5. From germline, CDR1 is SGHVS and CDR2 FQNEAQ. This CDR3 spans 17 amino acids. The CDR3 loop reads CASSVTRRWGANQPQHF.

The V call is TRBV5-1, the J call TRBJ2-1. Germline-derived CDR1 and CDR2 are SGHRS and YFSETQ. The CDR3 has 12 amino acids. CDR3 region: CASSLVANEQFF.

The chain couples TRBV12-3 or TRBV12-4 to TRBJ1-3. The CDR3 has 16 residues. This CDR3 reads CASSLQVTRKVDTIYF.

The rearrangement joins TRBV7-8 to TRBJ1-1; TCRdb names TRBD1, which stays unverified in the absence of DNA. CDR3 length equals 12 residues. Germline values: CDR1 SGHVS, CDR2 FQNEAQ. CDR3 in amino acids: CACGLGAHEAFF. The variable domain in full, completed from reference TRBV7-8 and TRBJ1-1, reads GAGVSQSPRYKVAKRGQDVALRCDPISGHVSLFWYQQALGQGPEFLTYFQNEAQLDKSGLPSDRFFAERPEGSVSTLKIQRTQQEDSAVYLCACGLGAHEAFFGQGTRLTVV.

The rearrangement links TRBV19 to TRBJ2-1; TCRdb's assignment of TRBD2 cannot be checked, as there is no DNA. Germline CDR1 and CDR2: LNHDA and SQIVND (reference sequence). CDR3 length: 13 residues. CDR3 loop: CASSIATRNEQFF.

CDR3 protein: CASSQAGSQGTQYF. The V call is TRBV28, the J call TRBJ2-5; the TCRdb D gene call, TRBD1, has no DNA to confirm it. This CDR3 region has 14 residues. Germline V CDR1 and CDR2: MDHEN, SYDVKM. The whole variable domain, remainder taken from reference TRBV28 and TRBJ2-5, is DVKVTQSSRYLVKRTGEKVFLECVQDMDHENMFWYRQDPGLGLRLIYFSYDVKMKEKGDIPEGYSVSREKKERFSLILESASTNQTSMYLCASSQAGSQGTQYFGPGTRLLVL.

The genes are TRBV5-1 and TRBJ1-3. The CDR3 length is 16 residues. The germline gives CDR1 SGHRS, CDR2 YFSETQ. The CDR3 loop reads CASSLDGTGAGNTIYF.

The J gene is TRBJ2-7, the V gene TRBV5-1; the TCRdb D gene call, TRBD1, has no DNA to confirm it. The germline CDR1 and CDR2 sequences are SGHRS and YFSETQ. There are 15 residues in the CDR3. CDR3 region: CASSLDQGSFHEQYF.

V usage is TRBV12-3 or TRBV12-4 and J usage is TRBJ2-3; TCRdb reports TRBD1, a call that lacks DNA to check it against. This CDR3 contains 15 residues. Here the CDR3 reads CASTIRGANTDTQYF.

This chain uses TRBV7-3 with TRBJ2-2. Germline-derived CDR1 and CDR2 are SGHTA and FQGTGA. CDR3 length equals 16 residues. The CDR3 is CASSFRFGENTGELFF.

This sequence joins TRBV12-3 or TRBV12-4 and TRBJ1-5. This CDR3 region has 13 residues. Here the CDR3 reads CASSLRVNQPQHF.

This chain uses TRBV20-1 with TRBJ1-2; there is no DNA to check the TCRdb D call of TRBD1. The CDR3 has 15 residues. Germline CDR1 is DFQATT and CDR2 is SNEGSKA (reference sequence). The CDR3: CSARKRGQGVYGYTF.

The chain carries TRBV29-1 and TRBJ2-1; the TCRdb D gene call, TRBD2, has no DNA to confirm it. The V gene's germline CDR1 is SQVTM and CDR2 ANQGSEA. CDR3 length: 14 amino acids. The CDR3: CSVEGRFERGKQFF.

The J gene is TRBJ1-2, the V gene TRBV20-1; the TRBD1 assignment by TCRdb is unverifiable without DNA. The length of the CDR3 is 16 residues. From germline, CDR1 is DFQATT and CDR2 SNEGSKA (reference sequence). The CDR3: CSAPNRGRKTNYGYTF.

This chain links TRBV25-1 with TRBJ2-7; absent DNA, TCRdb's TRBD1 call cannot be checked. The CDR3 has 17 amino acids. Germline CDR1 MGHDK, CDR2 SYGVNS. The CDR3 sequence: CASSARRDSNISYEQYF.

This chain joins TRBV7-2 and TRBJ2-5; the TCRdb call, TRBD1, lacks DNA for checking. Germline loops: CDR1 SGHTA, CDR2 FQGNSA. The CDR3 loop spans 16 amino acids. The chain's CDR3 is CASSPRGTSLWETQYF.

V gene TRBV19 combines with J gene TRBJ2-2; the TRBD1 assignment by TCRdb is unverifiable without DNA. The CDR3 sequence is 15 residues long. Germline-derived CDR1 and CDR2 are LNHDA and SQIVND (reference sequence). The CDR3 region is CASSIHQGNTGELFF.

The rearrangement uses TRBV5-1 and TRBJ1-1. The CDR3 length is 13 residues. CDR1 is SGHRS, CDR2 YFSETQ, per germline. CDR3 protein: CASSLDSATEAFF.

This chain connects TRBV7-2 to TRBJ1-1; TCRdb returns TRBD1, unconfirmable since there is no DNA. CDR1 and CDR2 from the germline V gene are SGHTA and FQGNSA. The CDR3 totals 14 residues. The CDR3 sequence: CASSFVQTNTEAFF.

The chain is built from TRBV3-1 and TRBJ2-1; the D call of TRBD1 rests on TCRdb alone, since no DNA is present to check it. CDR3 length equals 14 residues. The germline V gene encodes CDR1 LGHDT and CDR2 YNNKEL (reference sequence). This CDR3 is CASSQSPGGSEQFF.

This sequence joins TRBV4-1 and TRBJ1-4; with no DNA, the TCRdb D assignment of TRBD1 cannot be verified. This CDR3 has 15 amino acids. CDR1 is MGHRA, CDR2 YSYEKL, per germline. CDR3 amino acids: CASSQVGDVNEKLFF.

The J gene is TRBJ2-1, the V gene TRBV20-1; TCRdb returns TRBD1, unconfirmable since there is no DNA. Germline V gene sequence: CDR1 DFQATT, CDR2 SNEGSKA (reference sequence). CDR3 length equals 14 residues. This chain's CDR3 is CSAGWAGGINEQFF.

The CDR3 here is CASSPETGGDYGYTF. The V call is TRBV18, the J call TRBJ1-2; without DNA, the TCRdb call of TRBD1 cannot be checked. The CDR3 totals 15 residues. Germline lookup yields CDR1 KGHSH and CDR2 LQKENI.

The chain combines TRBV3-1 with TRBJ2-3; with no DNA, the TCRdb D assignment of TRBD2 cannot be verified. Per the germline V gene, CDR1 is LGHDT and CDR2 is YNNKEL (reference sequence). The CDR3 loop spans 16 amino acids. CDR3 protein: CASSQAASGGSDTQYF.

The chain couples TRBV7-8 to TRBJ1-2; TCRdb names TRBD1, which stays unverified in the absence of DNA. Germline assignment: CDR1 SGHVS and CDR2 FQNEAQ. The CDR3 totals 14 residues. The CDR3 here is CASSPGGFGYGYTF.